A selection of T cell receptor beta chains follows, all from one sample in a study of cytotoxic CD8 clonotypes in ibrutinib-treated CLL. The method was immunoSEQ multiplex PCR; TCRdb's version includes in-frame clones alone and lacks a portion of them. The sample includes more than 9,000 clones, around 62% of them seen just once. Sequencing used PBMCs, obtained before ibrutinib treatment. The receptors stem from a human donor with chronic lymphocytic leukemia. Both conserved end residues are part of each CDR3. The D gene is left open where the match is weak. Only some rows state a clone size, as once, few, many or a class for expanded clones.

cdr3_nt cdr3_aa j_call clone_size d_call v_call
TGTGCCAGCAGCCAGGAACGGACAAATCAGCCCCAGCATTTT CASSQERTNQPQHF TRBJ1-5 NA NA TRBV7-8
TGTGCCAGCAGCTCGGGGGGAACCGGGGAGCTGTTTTTT CASSSGGTGELFF TRBJ2-2 NA TRBD2 TRBV5-6
TGTGCCAGCAGCACGGGACCCAACACTGAAGCTTTCTTT CASSTGPNTEAFF TRBJ1-1 NA NA TRBV7-9
TGTGCCAGCAGTGAAGACGGCTCCCCATATGGCTACACCTTC CASSEDGSPYGYTF TRBJ1-2 NA NA TRBV2
TGCGCCAGCAGCTTGGCCAGGACGGGAGCGGGCACTGAAGCTTTCTTT CASSLARTGAGTEAFF TRBJ1-1 NA NA TRBV5-1
TGTGCCAGCAGCTTGGTTGGCACAGATACGCAGTATTTT CASSLVGTDTQYF TRBJ2-3 NA NA TRBV7-9
TGTGCCAGCAGCGACGGGGGAGGGTTGGTTGGCTACACCTTC CASSDGGGLVGYTF TRBJ1-2 NA NA TRBV9
TGTGCCAGCACCCAAGGCCTCCAGACTGACACTGAAGCTTTCTTT CASTQGLQTDTEAFF TRBJ1-1 NA NA TRBV9
TGCGCCAGCAGTGATTCGGCAGGGGGTACTCTGAACACTGAAGCTTTCTTT CASSDSAGGTLNTEAFF TRBJ1-1 NA TRBD1 TRBV10-1
TGTGCCAGCAGTTACGAGGGGGCGGGCTATGGCTACACCTTC CASSYEGAGYGYTF TRBJ1-2 NA TRBD1 TRBV6-5
TGTGCCAGCAGCCGGGAGCGGGGGGGCTACAATGAGCAGTTCTTC CASSRERGGYNEQFF TRBJ2-1 once TRBD2 TRBV11-2